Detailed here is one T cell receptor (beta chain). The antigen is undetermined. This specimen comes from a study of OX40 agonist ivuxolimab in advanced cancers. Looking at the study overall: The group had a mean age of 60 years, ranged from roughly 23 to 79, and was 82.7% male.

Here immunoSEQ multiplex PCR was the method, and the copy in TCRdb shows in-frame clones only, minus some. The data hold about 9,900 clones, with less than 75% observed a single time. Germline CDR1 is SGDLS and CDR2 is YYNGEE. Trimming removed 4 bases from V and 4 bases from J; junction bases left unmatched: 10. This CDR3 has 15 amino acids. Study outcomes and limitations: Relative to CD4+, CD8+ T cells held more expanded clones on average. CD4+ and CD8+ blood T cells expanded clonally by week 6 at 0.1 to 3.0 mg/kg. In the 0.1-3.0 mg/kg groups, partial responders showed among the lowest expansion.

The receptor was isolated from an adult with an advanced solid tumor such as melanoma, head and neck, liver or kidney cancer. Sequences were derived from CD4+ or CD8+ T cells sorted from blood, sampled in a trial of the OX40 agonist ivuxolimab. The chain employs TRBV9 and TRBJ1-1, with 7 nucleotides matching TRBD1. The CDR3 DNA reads TGTGCCAGCAGCCCAGACAGGGCTGGGGCCACTGAAGCTTTCTTT. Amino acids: CASSPDRAGATEAFF. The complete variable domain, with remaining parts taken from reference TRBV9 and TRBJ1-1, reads DSGVTQTPKHLITATGQRVTLRCSPRSGDLSVYWYQQSLDQGLQFLIQYYNGEERAKGNILERFSAQQFPDLHSELNLSSLELGDSALYFCASSPDRAGATEAFFGQGTRLTVV.